The next 11 T cell receptor beta chains were all read from a single sample in a study of blood T cell repertoires in COVID-19. The data were produced by immunoSEQ multiplex PCR, yet TCRdb's version contains in-frame clones alone and is incomplete. Of about 25,000 clones in the sample, around 90% are singletons; the top ten hold roughly 10%. Sequences were obtained from peripheral blood. The receptors were sampled from a human donor with active COVID-19. The donor label of this sample is uncertain.

V usage is TRBV10-3 and J usage is TRBJ2-5; D might be TRBD2 (5 bases). Germline loops: CDR1 ENHRY, CDR2 SYGVKD. V gave up 10 bases and J gave up 1 base, with 13 bases separating them. This CDR3 is built from 13 residues. CDR3 in DNA: TGTGCCACGATGCCGGGGTCCCAAGAGACCCAGTACTTC. Encoded protein: CATMPGSQETQYF.

The chain employs TRBV6-2 or TRBV6-3 and TRBJ2-7; the D is unclear. Germline V lookup: CDR1 MNHEY, CDR2 SVGEGT. V lost 5 bases and J 2 bases, leaving 7 bases between the germline ends. The length of the CDR3 is 12 residues. Here the CDR3 reads CASSLYTYEQYF. CDR3 coding DNA: TGTGCCAGCAGTCTATATACCTACGAGCAGTACTTC.

The chain links TRBV7-2 to TRBJ2-2; possible D gene TRBD2, 6 bases. With 5 bases removed from V and 9 bases from J, the gap between germline ends came to 19 bases. The CDR3 loop spans 15 amino acids. Germline CDR1 SGHTA, CDR2 FQGNSA. CDR3 amino acids: CASSEVFGGARELFF. The CDR3 DNA reads as TGTGCCAGCAGCGAGGTATTCGGCGGGGCTCGGGAGCTGTTTTTT.

The chain is built from TRBV24-1 and TRBJ2-1; D possibly corresponds to TRBD1 (6 bases). The germline V gene has CDR1 KGHDR and CDR2 SFDVKD. CDR3 length equals 14 residues. Between the trimmed V and J ends, which lost 10 bases and 3 bases, there was a span of 15 bases. In nucleotides, the CDR3 is TGTGCCACAGGGGCCCTGGACAGCTACAATGAGCAGTTCTTC. Residues: CATGALDSYNEQFF.

This chain joins TRBV10-1 and TRBJ2-5; D is uncertain. The germline V gene has CDR1 WNHNN and CDR2 SYGVQD (reference sequence). V shed 0 bases and J shed 6 bases, with 11 bases lying between them. This CDR3 is built from 14 residues. As DNA, the CDR3 is TGCGCCAGCAGTGAGTCGGTGGGCTCGCAGACCCAGTACTTC. Encoded protein: CASSESVGSQTQYF.

This clone has just one count. The chain has TRBV27 and TRBJ2-1; D perhaps matches TRBD2 (7 bases). CDR3 length: 15 amino acids. The V gene's germline CDR1 is MNHEY and CDR2 SMNVEV (reference sequence). V lost 6 bases and J 3 bases, leaving 15 bases between the germline ends. CDR3 in amino acids: CASSSGGRGYNEQFF. In DNA form, the CDR3 reads TGTGCCAGCAGCTCCGGGGGGCGGGGCTACAATGAGCAGTTCTTC.

The V and J genes are TRBV7-9 and TRBJ2-5; TRBD2 agrees at 11 bases. Per germline, CDR1 SEHNR and CDR2 FQNEAQ (reference sequence). After removal of 1 base from V and 1 base from J, the junction contained 8 bases not matched to a gene. The CDR3 is 18 amino acids. CDR3 sequence (DNA): TGTGCCAGCAGCTTAGGTACTAGCGGGAGTGTCATCCAAGAGACCCAGTACTTC. It encodes CASSLGTSGSVIQETQYF.

This sequence joins TRBV6-6 and TRBJ2-3, with D perhaps TRBD2 (5 bases). Trimming removed 5 bases at V and 6 bases at J, with 9 bases between. The CDR3 covers 12 residues. Per germline, CDR1 MNHNY and CDR2 SVGAGI (reference sequence). CDR3 sequence reads: CASSLERDTQYF. The CDR3 coding sequence is TGTGCCAGCAGTCTCGAGCGGGATACGCAGTATTTT.

This clone occurred once. The rearrangement joins TRBV9 to TRBJ2-2, with 12 bases identical to TRBD2. Germline CDR1 SGDLS, CDR2 YYNGEE. The junction had 6 bases not matched to a gene; V was cut back by 5 bases and J by 4 bases. This CDR3 has 16 residues. CDR3 nucleotides: TGTGCCAGCAGAGGCCTAGCGGGAGGGACCACCGGGGAGCTGTTTTTT. It is translated as CASRGLAGGTTGELFF.

CDR3 coding DNA: TGTGCCAGCAGTCGCCCAGGGGGAGAAGCTTTCTTT. It translates to CASSRPGGEAFF. V and J are TRBV6-6 and TRBJ1-1; 7 nucleotides agree with TRBD1. In germline, CDR1 is MNHNY, CDR2 SVGAGI (reference sequence). V shed 5 bases, J shed 8 bases, and the junction held 5 bases outside the gene matches. The CDR3 loop spans 12 amino acids.

This clone showed up just once. The chain links TRBV15 to TRBJ2-3; 8 positions match TRBD2. This CDR3 region has 16 residues. The V gene's germline CDR1 is LNHNV and CDR2 YYDKDF (reference sequence). Trimming cost V 5 bases and J 0 bases; bases outside gene matches: 7. Here the CDR3 reads CATSELAGTSTDTQYF. In DNA form, the CDR3 reads TGTGCCACCAGCGAATTAGCGGGGACTAGCACAGATACGCAGTATTTT.